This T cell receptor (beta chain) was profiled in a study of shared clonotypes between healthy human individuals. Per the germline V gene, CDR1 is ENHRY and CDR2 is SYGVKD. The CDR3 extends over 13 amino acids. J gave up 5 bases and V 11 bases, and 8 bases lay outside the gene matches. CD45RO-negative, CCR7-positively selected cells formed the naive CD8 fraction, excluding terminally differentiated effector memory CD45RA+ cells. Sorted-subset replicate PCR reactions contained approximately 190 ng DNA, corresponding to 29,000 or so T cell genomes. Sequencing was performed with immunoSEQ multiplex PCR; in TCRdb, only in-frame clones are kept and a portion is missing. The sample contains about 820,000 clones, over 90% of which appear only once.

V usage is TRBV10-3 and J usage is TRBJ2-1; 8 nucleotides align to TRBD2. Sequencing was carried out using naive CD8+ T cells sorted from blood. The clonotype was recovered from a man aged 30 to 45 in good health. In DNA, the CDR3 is TGTGCCGTTCAAGCGGGAGCTGACAATGAGCAGTTCTTC. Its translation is CAVQAGADNEQFF.